A few counts support the clone carrying this TCR beta chain. Its target is not known. The V end lost 9 bases, the J end lost 1 base, and 15 bases lay between the germline ends. Germline values: CDR1 SGHDN, CDR2 FVKESK. The CDR3 runs to 14 residues. The source of the sample is a study of graft-versus-host responses after intestinal transplantation. Study overall: Tacrolimus plus steroids were given to all recipients for approximately 3 years, preceded by anti-thymocyte globulin induction.

Clones were read by immunoSEQ multiplex PCR, and TCRdb kept only the in-frame ones, dropping some. This sample yields under 150,000 clones, of which 85% to 95% are seen a single time; 3.3% belongs to the top ten. General observations from the study: Graft-versus-host to host-versus-graft clonal ratios in allografts were high in patients with graft-donor T cell macrochimerism.

The starting material was unstimulated CD8+ T cells sorted from spleen or lymph node cells, obtained before intestinal transplant. This sequence was found in a human donor who received an intestinal transplant. The chain employs TRBV14 and TRBJ1-1; D uncertain. Here the CDR3 DNA reads TGTGCCAGAGCGAAGTTCTGGCCGAACACTGAAGCTTTCTTT. The encoded protein is CARAKFWPNTEAFF.